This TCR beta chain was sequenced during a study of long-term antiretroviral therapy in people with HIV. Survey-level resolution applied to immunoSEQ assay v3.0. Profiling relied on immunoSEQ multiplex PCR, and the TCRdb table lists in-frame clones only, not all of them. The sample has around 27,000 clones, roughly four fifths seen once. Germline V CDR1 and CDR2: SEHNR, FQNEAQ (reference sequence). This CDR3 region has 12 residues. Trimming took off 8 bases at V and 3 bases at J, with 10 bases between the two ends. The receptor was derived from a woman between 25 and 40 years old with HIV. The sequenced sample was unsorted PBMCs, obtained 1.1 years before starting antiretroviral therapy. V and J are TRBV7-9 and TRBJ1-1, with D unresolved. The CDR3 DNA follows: TGTGCCAGCGTAGGGTTGGACACTGAAGCTTTCTTT. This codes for CASVGLDTEAFF.